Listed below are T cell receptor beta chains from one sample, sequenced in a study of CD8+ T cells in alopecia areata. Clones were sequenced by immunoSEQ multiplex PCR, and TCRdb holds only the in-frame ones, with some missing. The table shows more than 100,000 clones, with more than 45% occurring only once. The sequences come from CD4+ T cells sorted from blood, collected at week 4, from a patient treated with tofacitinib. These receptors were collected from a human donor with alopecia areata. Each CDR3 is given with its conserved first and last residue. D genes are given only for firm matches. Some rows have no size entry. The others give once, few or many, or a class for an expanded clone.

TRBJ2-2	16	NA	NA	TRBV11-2	CASSLGRGLNTGELFF	TGTGCCAGCAGCTTAGGGCGCGGATTGAACACCGGGGAGCTGTTTTTT
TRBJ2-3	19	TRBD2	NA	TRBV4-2	CASSQEASTSGGHTDTQYF	TGTGCCAGCAGCCAAGAGGCTTCGACTAGCGGGGGACACACAGATACGCAGTATTTT
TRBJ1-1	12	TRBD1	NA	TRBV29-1	CSVNPGGTEAFF	TGCAGCGTAAATCCAGGGGGCACTGAAGCTTTCTTT
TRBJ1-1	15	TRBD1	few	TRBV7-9	CASSFDRGYGTEAFF	TGTGCCAGCAGCTTCGACAGGGGGTACGGTACTGAAGCTTTCTTT
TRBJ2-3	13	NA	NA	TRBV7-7	CASSYGQTDTQYF	TGTGCCAGCAGCTATGGACAGACAGATACGCAGTATTTT
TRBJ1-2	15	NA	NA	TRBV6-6	CASSSPSGGNYGYTF	TGTGCCAGCAGTTCTCCCAGCGGGGGGAACTATGGCTACACCTTC
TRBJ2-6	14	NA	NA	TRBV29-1	CSVEDWKGPNVLTF	TGCAGCGTTGAAGATTGGAAGGGTCCCAACGTCCTGACTTTC
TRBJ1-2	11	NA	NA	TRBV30	CAWTVAAGYTF	TGTGCCTGGACCGTGGCGGCAGGCTACACCTTC
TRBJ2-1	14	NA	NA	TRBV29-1	CSVDRESSYNEQFF	TGCAGCGTTGACCGGGAGAGCTCCTACAATGAGCAGTTCTTC
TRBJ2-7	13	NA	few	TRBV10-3	CAIRGELNYEQYF	TGTGCCATCAGGGGAGAGCTGAACTACGAGCAGTACTTC
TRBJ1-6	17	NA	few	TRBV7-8	CASSLISGVSYNSPLHF	TGTGCCAGCAGCTTAATTTCTGGGGTGTCCTATAATTCACCCCTCCACTTT
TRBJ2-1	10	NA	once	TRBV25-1	CASAFDEQFF	TGTGCCAGCGCCTTCGATGAGCAGTTCTTC
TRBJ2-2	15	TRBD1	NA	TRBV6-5	CASREQGKNTGELFF	TGTGCCAGCAGGGAACAGGGGAAGAACACCGGGGAGCTGTTTTTT
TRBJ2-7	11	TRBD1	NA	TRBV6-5	CASSRQGEQYF	TGTGCCAGCAGTCGACAGGGGGAGCAGTACTTC
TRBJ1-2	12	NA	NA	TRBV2	CASSATVYGYTF	TGTGCCAGCAGCGCGACAGTCTATGGCTACACCTTC
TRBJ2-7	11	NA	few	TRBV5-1	CASSGGYEQYF	TGCGCCAGCAGCGGTGGCTACGAGCAGTACTTC
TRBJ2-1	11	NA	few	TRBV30	CAWSAFGEQFF	TGTGCCTGGAGCGCCTTCGGTGAGCAGTTCTTC
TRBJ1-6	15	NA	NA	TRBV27	CASSFSRGGNSPLHF	TGTGCCAGCAGTTTCTCCCGAGGGGGGAATTCACCCCTCCACTTT